These 20 T cell receptor beta chains came from one sample sequenced in a study of TIL therapy for anti-PD-1-resistant metastatic lung cancer. The libraries were made with immunoSEQ v3. Data came from immunoSEQ multiplex PCR; TCRdb stores just in-frame clones and leaves some out. The table lists 50,000 or so clones, 79% of them singletons, with 4% to 5.5% in the top ten. Time point here: pre-treatment sample, taken before nivolumab and TIL therapy. The sequencing used blood, collected at baseline. The source of these receptors is a woman between 25 and 80 years old with non-small cell lung cancer.

The sample holds one count of this clone. J is TRBJ2-7 and V is TRBV28; D gene unclear. This CDR3 is 12 amino acids long. Germline CDR1 and CDR2: MDHEN and SYDVKM. V was clipped by 4 bases and J by 5 bases, with 9 bases between them. The CDR3 coding sequence is TGTGCCAGCAGTTCAAATTTCGACGAGCAGTACTTC. The encoded protein is CASSSNFDEQYF.

This clone was detected a few times. This chain connects TRBV9 to TRBJ2-7; 8 bases line up with TRBD1. Looked up from germline, CDR1 is SGDLS and CDR2 is YYNGEE. Trimming at V came to 2 bases and at J to 6 bases, leaving 4 bases not matched to a gene. The CDR3 has 13 amino acids. DNA of the CDR3: TGTGCCAGCAGCGTGGGACAGGCTAGCGAGCAGTACTTC. This translates into CASSVGQASEQYF.

This rearrangement joins TRBV19 to TRBJ2-1, with TRBD2 identical over 8 bases. Trimming cost V 4 bases and J 0 bases; bases outside gene matches: 8. The germline CDR1 and CDR2 sequences are LNHDA and SQIVND (reference sequence). The CDR3 runs 17 residues. Written as DNA, the CDR3 is TGTGCCAGTAGTAAGGGGATTAGCGGGGACTCCTACAATGAGCAGTTCTTC. It encodes CASSKGISGDSYNEQFF.

This chain joins TRBV7-9 and TRBJ2-5; 9 bases line up with TRBD2. This CDR3 spans 16 amino acids. Trimming took 2 bases from V and 5 from J; bases not matched to a gene: 9. Germline V CDR1 and CDR2: SEHNR, FQNEAQ (reference sequence). The DNA for the CDR3 is TGTGCCAGCAGCTTACGTCGGCGGGGGGGCTTTGAGACCCAGTACTTC. Residues: CASSLRRRGGFETQYF.

J is TRBJ1-1 and V is TRBV9; TRBD1 is a possible D gene (5 bases). The germline CDR1 and CDR2 sequences are SGDLS and YYNGEE. Trimming removed 0 bases from V and 5 bases from J, with 11 bases in between. The CDR3 runs 14 residues. The CDR3 region has the DNA TGTGCCAGCAGCGTAGGTGTGGGGGGGACTGAAGCTTTCTTT. As protein: CASSVGVGGTEAFF. The full variable domain, its missing parts supplied by reference TRBV9 and TRBJ1-1, is DSGVTQTPKHLITATGQRVTLRCSPRSGDLSVYWYQQSLDQGLQFLIQYYNGEERAKGNILERFSAQQFPDLHSELNLSSLELGDSALYFCASSVGVGGTEAFFGQGTRLTVV.

In its sample, this clone is medium-sized (0.01 to 0.1%). V is TRBV9 and J is TRBJ1-1; TRBD1 might be the D (6 bases). This CDR3 has 15 residues. V lost 3 bases, J lost 2 bases, and 14 bases lay in between. Germline V gene data show CDR1 as SGDLS and CDR2 as YYNGEE. This CDR3 is CASSESWTANTEAFF. For the CDR3, the DNA is TGTGCCAGCAGCGAGTCCTGGACAGCTAACACTGAAGCTTTCTTT.

CDR3: CASSPGRNNYGYTF. For the CDR3, the DNA is TGTGCCAGCAGCCCGGGACGGAATAACTATGGCTACACCTTC. The chain recombines TRBV7-2 with TRBJ1-2; tentatively, D is TRBD1 (5 bases). The germline gives CDR1 SGHTA, CDR2 FQGNSA. The CDR3 extends over 14 amino acids. V lost 5 bases to trimming and J lost 1 base, with 11 bases between them.

The chain couples TRBV29-1 to TRBJ1-1; D perhaps matches TRBD1 (5 bases). The V end was cut by 6 bases, the J end by 0 bases, with 8 bases between. The length of the CDR3 is 12 residues. Germline-derived CDR1 and CDR2 are SQVTM and ANQGSEA. CDR3 in DNA: TGCAGCGTCCGACAGTTGAACACTGAAGCTTTCTTT. It specifies CSVRQLNTEAFF.

The V call is TRBV7-9, the J call TRBJ1-5; D gene unclear. The CDR3 contains 14 residues. CDR1 and CDR2 from the germline V gene are SEHNR and FQNEAQ (reference sequence). V was pared by 7 bases and J by 2 bases, with 12 bases between. The CDR3 protein is CASTFAGGNQPQHF. In DNA, the CDR3 is TGTGCCAGCACCTTCGCCGGGGGCAATCAGCCCCAGCATTTT. The whole variable domain, remainder taken from reference TRBV7-9 and TRBJ1-5, is DTGVSQNPRHKITKRGQNVTFRCDPISEHNRLYWYRQTLGQGPEFLTYFQNEAQLEKSRLLSDRFSAERPKGSFSTLEIQRTEQGDSAMYLCASTFAGGNQPQHFGDGTRLSIL.

The J gene is TRBJ2-2, the V gene TRBV29-1, with TRBD2 identical over 10 bases. V gave up 0 bases and J gave up 5 bases; unmatched junction bases: 3. The CDR3 is 15 residues long. Germline lookup yields CDR1 SQVTM and CDR2 ANQGSEA. CDR3 region: CSVEESGRGTGELFF. CDR3 coding DNA: TGCAGCGTTGAAGAGAGCGGGAGGGGGACCGGGGAGCTGTTTTTT.

This chain connects TRBV11-3 to TRBJ1-1; 7 bases match TRBD1. V dropped 5 bases and J dropped 0; count of bases not matched to a gene: 0. The CDR3 covers 13 residues. Germline V CDR1 and CDR2: SGHNT, YENEEA. The chain's CDR3 is CASSGQVNTEAFF. CDR3 DNA sequence: TGTGCCAGCAGCGGACAGGTGAACACTGAAGCTTTCTTT.

The chain has TRBV7-2 and TRBJ2-6; D is ambiguous. The CDR3 consists of 16 residues. The germline V gene has CDR1 SGHTA and CDR2 FQGNSA. Trimming left V 5 bases short and J 0 bases short, with 11 bases between. CDR3 sequence (DNA): TGTGCCAGCAGCGCCCATGGAATCTCTGGGGCCAACGTCCTGACTTTC. Encoded protein: CASSAHGISGANVLTF. The variable domain in full, completed from reference TRBV7-2 and TRBJ2-6, reads GAGVSQSPSNKVTEKGKDVELRCDPISGHTALYWYRQSLGQGLEFLIYFQGNSAPDKSGLPSDRFSAERTGGSVSTLTIQRTQQEDSAVYLCASSAHGISGANVLTFGAGSRLTVL.

The gene calls are TRBV6-4 and TRBJ1-1; TRBD1 aligns across 7 bases. V lost 6 bases and J lost 1; bases outside the gene matches: 2. CDR1 and CDR2 from the germline V gene are MRHNA and SNTAGT. CDR3 length equals 13 residues. The CDR3 DNA sequence: TGTGCCAGCAGCCGACAGGGGAACACTGAAGCTTTCTTT. Its protein product is CASSRQGNTEAFF.

The J gene is TRBJ2-7, the V gene TRBV6-5, with TRBD1 matching 11 bases. V lost 0 bases and J lost 5; bases outside the gene matches: 3. Germline CDR1 is MNHEY and CDR2 is SVGAGI. The CDR3 is made up of 15 amino acids. The chain's CDR3 is CASSYSRTGGNEQYF. CDR3 bases: TGTGCCAGCAGTTACTCGCGGACAGGGGGCAACGAGCAGTACTTC.

The V call is TRBV11-2, the J call TRBJ2-5, with D possibly being TRBD1 (6 bases). V gave up 6 bases and J gave up 5 bases, with 16 bases separating them. The CDR3 totals 14 residues. The germline V gene encodes CDR1 SGHAT and CDR2 FQNNGV. CDR3 bases: TGTGCCAGCAGTGCCTTCCGGGACACGGAGACCCAGTACTTC. Its protein product is CASSAFRDTETQYF.

This clone turned up a few times. For the CDR3, the DNA is TGTGCCAGCAGTTACTCAGTAGGTCAGCCCCAGCATTTT. This encodes CASSYSVGQPQHF. The chain carries TRBV6-5 and TRBJ1-5; the D is unclear. This CDR3 spans 13 amino acids. Germline assignment: CDR1 MNHEY and CDR2 SVGAGI. The V gene lost 0 bases and the J gene lost 6 bases, with 6 bases spanning the gap.

The V and J genes are TRBV29-1 and TRBJ1-2, with D perhaps TRBD1 (6 bases). In germline, CDR1 is SQVTM, CDR2 ANQGSEA. The CDR3 is made up of 12 amino acids. The V end was cut by 3 bases, the J end by 8 bases, with 13 bases between. Here the CDR3 reads CSVDVRGGGYTF. CDR3 sequence (DNA): TGCAGCGTTGATGTCAGGGGAGGCGGCTACACCTTC.

The chain has TRBV29-1 and TRBJ2-7; TRBD1 matches at 7 bases. J was trimmed by 7 bases and V by 5 bases; bases with no gene match: 11. CDR1 and CDR2 from the germline V gene are SQVTM and ANQGSEA. This CDR3 comprises 13 residues. CDR3 protein: CSVFTGTVVEQYF. In DNA form, the CDR3 reads TGCAGCGTTTTTACCGGGACAGTGGTGGAGCAGTACTTC.

This chain connects TRBV9 to TRBJ2-6, with 8 bases identical to TRBD1. V was clipped by 4 bases and J by 0 bases; unmatched bases: 9. The CDR3 is 18 residues long. CDR1 and CDR2 (germline): SGDLS, YYNGEE. The CDR3 protein is CASSLAQGADSGANVLTF. CDR3 DNA sequence: TGTGCCAGCAGCCTTGCCCAGGGGGCGGACTCTGGGGCCAACGTCCTGACTTTC.

This clone was recorded a few times. The chain couples TRBV6-6 to TRBJ2-5; D might be TRBD2 (6 bases). The CDR3 totals 15 residues. CDR1 is MNHNY, CDR2 SVGAGI, per germline (reference sequence). V lost 2 bases to trimming and J lost 5 bases, with 15 bases between them. This CDR3 reads CASSYGQGGKETQYF. CDR3 bases: TGTGCCAGCAGTTACGGGCAGGGAGGAAAGGAGACCCAGTACTTC.